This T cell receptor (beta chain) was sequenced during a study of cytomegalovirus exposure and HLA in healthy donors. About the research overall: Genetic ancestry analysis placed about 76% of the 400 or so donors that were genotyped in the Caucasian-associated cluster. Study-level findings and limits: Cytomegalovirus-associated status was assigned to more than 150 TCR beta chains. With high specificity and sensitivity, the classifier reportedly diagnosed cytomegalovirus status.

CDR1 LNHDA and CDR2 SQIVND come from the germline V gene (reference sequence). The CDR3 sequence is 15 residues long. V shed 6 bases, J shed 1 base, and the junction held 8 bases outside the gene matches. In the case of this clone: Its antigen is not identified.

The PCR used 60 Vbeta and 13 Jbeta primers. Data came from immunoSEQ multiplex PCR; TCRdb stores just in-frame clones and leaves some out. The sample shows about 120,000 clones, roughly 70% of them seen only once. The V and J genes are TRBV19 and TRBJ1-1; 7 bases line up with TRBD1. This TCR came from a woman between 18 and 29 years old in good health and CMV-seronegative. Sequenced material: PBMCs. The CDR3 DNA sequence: TGTGCCAGTAGGGTATCCAGGACAGGGAACACTGAAGCTTTCTTT. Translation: CASRVSRTGNTEAFF. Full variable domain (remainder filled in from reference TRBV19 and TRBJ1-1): DGGITQSPKYLFRKEGQNVTLSCEQNLNHDAMYWYRQDPGQGLRLIYYSQIVNDFQKGDIAEGYSVSREKKESFPLTVTSAQKNPTAFYLCASRVSRTGNTEAFFGQGTRLTVV.